Given below is one TCR beta chain in context. The CDR3 loop spans 16 amino acids. Germline V CDR1 and CDR2: SGHNT, YENEEA. V lost 5 bases to trimming and J lost 1 base; unmatched junction nucleotides: 7. The data are from a study of blood T cell repertoires in COVID-19. Study in general: Samples taken during acute and convalescent COVID-19 were collected in the United States, Italy and Spain.

TCRdb's copy holds only in-frame clones and misses some; the assay was immunoSEQ multiplex PCR. In the table there are around 240,000 clones, 83% of which are singletons. The rearrangement uses TRBV11-3 and TRBJ2-5; 10 bases agree with TRBD2. The receptor was isolated from a woman between 45 and 65 years old with acute or convalescent COVID-19. Sequences were obtained from peripheral blood. CDR3 protein: CASSRRTSGTQETQYF. The CDR3 DNA reads as TGTGCCAGCAGCCGACGGACTAGCGGCACCCAAGAGACCCAGTACTTC.